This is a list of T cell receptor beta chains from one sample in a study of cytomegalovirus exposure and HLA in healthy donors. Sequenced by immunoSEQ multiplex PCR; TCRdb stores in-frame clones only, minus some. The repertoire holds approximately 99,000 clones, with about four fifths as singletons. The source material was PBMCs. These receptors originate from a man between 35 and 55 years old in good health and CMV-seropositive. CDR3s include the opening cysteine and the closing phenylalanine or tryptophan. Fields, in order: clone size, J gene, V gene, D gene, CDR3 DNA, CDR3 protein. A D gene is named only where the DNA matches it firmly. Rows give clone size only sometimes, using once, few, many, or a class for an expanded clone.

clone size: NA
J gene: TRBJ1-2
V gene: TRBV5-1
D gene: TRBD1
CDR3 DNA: TGCGCCAGCAGCTTGACGGGACAGGGGAGAGGCTACACCTTC
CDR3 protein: CASSLTGQGRGYTF

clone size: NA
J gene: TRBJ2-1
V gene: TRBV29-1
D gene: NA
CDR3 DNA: TGCAGCGTTGAGATAGGAGAGGGGCAGTTCTTC
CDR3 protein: CSVEIGEGQFF

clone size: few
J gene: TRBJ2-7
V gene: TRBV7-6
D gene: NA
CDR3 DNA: TGTGCCAGCAGCCCGGGGATGCGACTCTACGAGCAGTACTTC
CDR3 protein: CASSPGMRLYEQYF

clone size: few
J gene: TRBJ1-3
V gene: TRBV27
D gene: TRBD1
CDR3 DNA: TGTGCCAGCAGTCCCAACAGGGGCGACGGAAACACCATATATTTT
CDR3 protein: CASSPNRGDGNTIYF

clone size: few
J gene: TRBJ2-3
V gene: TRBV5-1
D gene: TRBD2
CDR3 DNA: TGCGCCAGCAGCTTGATGGGCGGGAGTGCAGATACGCAGTATTTT
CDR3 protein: CASSLMGGSADTQYF

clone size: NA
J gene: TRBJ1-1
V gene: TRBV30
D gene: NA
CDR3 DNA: TGTGCCTGGAGTGCAGGTGGGACTGAAGCTTTCTTT
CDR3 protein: CAWSAGGTEAFF

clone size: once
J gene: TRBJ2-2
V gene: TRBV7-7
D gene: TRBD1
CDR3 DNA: TGTGCTAGCAGCTCACAGGGGGCCGGGGAGCTGTTTTTT
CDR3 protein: CASSSQGAGELFF

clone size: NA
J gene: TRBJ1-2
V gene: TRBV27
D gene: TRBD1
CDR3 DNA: TGTGCCAGCAGCTCGCCCGGGACAGGGAGGTATGGCTACACCTTC
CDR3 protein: CASSSPGTGRYGYTF

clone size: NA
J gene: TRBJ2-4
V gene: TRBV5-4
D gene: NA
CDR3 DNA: TGTGCCAGCAGCGAACAGGGTCTAGCCAAAAACATTCAGTACTTC
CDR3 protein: CASSEQGLAKNIQYF

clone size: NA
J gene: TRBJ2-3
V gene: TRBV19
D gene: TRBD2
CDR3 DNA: TGTGCCAGTAGTAGACTAGCGGGAAGAGGCGCAGATACGCAGTATTTT
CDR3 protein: CASSRLAGRGADTQYF

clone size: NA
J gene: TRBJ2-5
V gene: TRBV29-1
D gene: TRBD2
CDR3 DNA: TGCAGCGTTGAAGGGCTGGCGGGAGGCCGGGTAGAGACCCAGTACTTC
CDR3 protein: CSVEGLAGGRVETQYF

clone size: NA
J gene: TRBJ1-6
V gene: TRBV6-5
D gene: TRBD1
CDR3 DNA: TGTGCCAGCAGCTTGGACAGGGGGGATTCACCCCTCCACTTT
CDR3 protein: CASSLDRGDSPLHF

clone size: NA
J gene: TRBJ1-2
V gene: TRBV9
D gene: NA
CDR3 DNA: TGTGCCAGCAGCCCGCGGACAGCTAACTATGGCTACACCTTC
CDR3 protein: CASSPRTANYGYTF

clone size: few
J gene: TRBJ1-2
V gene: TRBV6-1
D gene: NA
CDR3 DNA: TGTGCCAGCAGTGAATTGGGGGGGCGGAACTATGGCTACACCTTC
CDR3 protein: CASSELGGRNYGYTF

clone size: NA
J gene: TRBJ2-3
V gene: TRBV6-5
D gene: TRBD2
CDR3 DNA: TGTGCCAGCAGCCCTCTAGCGGGGGGGCGGGATACGCAGTATTTT
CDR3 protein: CASSPLAGGRDTQYF

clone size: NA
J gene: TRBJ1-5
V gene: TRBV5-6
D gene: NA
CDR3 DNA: TGTGCCAGCAGCTTGCTCCGCGGAGGAAGCAATCAGCCCCAGCATTTT
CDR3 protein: CASSLLRGGSNQPQHF

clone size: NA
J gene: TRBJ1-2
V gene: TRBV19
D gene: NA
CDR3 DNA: TGTGCCAGTAGTATCCCAGGAAACTATGGCTACACCTTC
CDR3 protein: CASSIPGNYGYTF

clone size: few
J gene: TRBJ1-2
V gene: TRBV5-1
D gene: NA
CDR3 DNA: TGCGCCAGCAGACTCCGGACAACCGCAACTAACTATGGCTACACCTTC
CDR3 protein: CASRLRTTATNYGYTF

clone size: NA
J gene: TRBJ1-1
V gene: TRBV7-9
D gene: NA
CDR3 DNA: TGTGCCGGGGAGACGGGTATGAACACTGAAGCTTTCTTT
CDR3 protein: CAGETGMNTEAFF

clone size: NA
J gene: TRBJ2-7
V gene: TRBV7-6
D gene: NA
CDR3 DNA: TGTGCCAGCAGCCTCGGCGGACAGTCCGGTCGGGACTTC
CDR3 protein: CASSLGGQSGRDF

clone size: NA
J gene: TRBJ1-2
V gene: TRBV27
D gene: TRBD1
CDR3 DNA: TGTGCCAGCAGTTTATTTGAGGGGGCGTATGGCTACACCTTC
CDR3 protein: CASSLFEGAYGYTF

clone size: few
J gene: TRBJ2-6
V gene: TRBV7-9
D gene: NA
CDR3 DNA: TGTGCCAGCCGGACAGTGACCGGGGCCAACGTCCTGACTTTC
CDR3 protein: CASRTVTGANVLTF

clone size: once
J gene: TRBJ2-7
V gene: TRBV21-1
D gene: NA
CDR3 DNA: TGTGCCAGCAGCAAACACCCAGAACAGGGGGATTACGAGCAGTACTTC
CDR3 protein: CASSKHPEQGDYEQYF

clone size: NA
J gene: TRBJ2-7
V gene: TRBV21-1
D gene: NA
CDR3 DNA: TGTGCCAGCAGCAATCCCCACAGGCACTACGAGCAGTACTTC
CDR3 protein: CASSNPHRHYEQYF

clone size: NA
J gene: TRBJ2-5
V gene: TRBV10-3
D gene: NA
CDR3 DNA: TGTGCCATCAGTGGGCTAGAAGAGACCCAGTACTTC
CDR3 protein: CAISGLEETQYF

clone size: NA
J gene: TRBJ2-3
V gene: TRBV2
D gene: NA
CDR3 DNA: TGTGCCAGCAGTCCGGGCCGGGGGACAGATACGCAGTATTTT
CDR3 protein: CASSPGRGTDTQYF

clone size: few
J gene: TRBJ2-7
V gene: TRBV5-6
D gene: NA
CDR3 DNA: TGTGCCAGCAGCTTGTCCCTTAGGCTAGCGCAACATTACGAGCAGTACTTC
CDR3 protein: CASSLSLRLAQHYEQYF

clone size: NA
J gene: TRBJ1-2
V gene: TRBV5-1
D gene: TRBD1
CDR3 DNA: TGCGCCAGCAGCTTGGCGGGGGGGGACAGCTCAGACTATGGCTACACCTTC
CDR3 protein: CASSLAGGDSSDYGYTF

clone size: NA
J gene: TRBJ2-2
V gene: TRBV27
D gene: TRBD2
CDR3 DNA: TGTGCCAGCAGTCTTACCGCCGGGACTACAAAGACCGGGGAGCTGTTTTTT
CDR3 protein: CASSLTAGTTKTGELFF

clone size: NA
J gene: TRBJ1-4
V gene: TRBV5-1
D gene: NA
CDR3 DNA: TGCGCCAGCAGCTCTATACAGGGCACTAATGAAAAACTGTTTTTT
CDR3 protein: CASSSIQGTNEKLFF

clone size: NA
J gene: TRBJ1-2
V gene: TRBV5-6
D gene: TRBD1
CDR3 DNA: TGTGCCAGCAGCTTGAGAGGACAGGGGGCGGATGGCTACACCTTC
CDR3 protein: CASSLRGQGADGYTF

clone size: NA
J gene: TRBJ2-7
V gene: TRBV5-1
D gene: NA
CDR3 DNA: TGCGCCAGCAGCTCCGGCTGGGGGGTTCAAAGCTCCTACGAGCAGTACTTC
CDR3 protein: CASSSGWGVQSSYEQYF

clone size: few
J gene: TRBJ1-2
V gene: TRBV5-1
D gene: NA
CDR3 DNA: TGCGCCAGCAGCTTTCGTCATACAGACTATGGCTACACCTTC
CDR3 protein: CASSFRHTDYGYTF

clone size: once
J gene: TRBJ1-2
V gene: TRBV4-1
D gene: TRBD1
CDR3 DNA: TGTGCCAGCAGCCACTCCCCGGGACAGATTAACTATGGCTACACCTTC
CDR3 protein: CASSHSPGQINYGYTF

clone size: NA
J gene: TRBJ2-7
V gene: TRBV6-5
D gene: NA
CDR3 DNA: TGTGCCAGCAGTTATCCCGGGAGTGCCGAGCAGTACTTC
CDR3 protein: CASSYPGSAEQYF

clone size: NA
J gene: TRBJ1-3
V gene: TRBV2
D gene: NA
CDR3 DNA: TGTGCCAGCAGCGCTACAGGGTCTGGAAACACCATATATTTT
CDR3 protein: CASSATGSGNTIYF

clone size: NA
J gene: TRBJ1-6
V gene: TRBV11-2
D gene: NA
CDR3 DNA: TGTGCCAGCAGCCCAACTGACTCGAGCTCCTATAATTCACCCCTCCACTTT
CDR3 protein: CASSPTDSSSYNSPLHF

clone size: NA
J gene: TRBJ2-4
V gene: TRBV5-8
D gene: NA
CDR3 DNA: TGTGCCAGCACCAATTCTCAGGGGAGCAAAAACAGTCAGTACTTC
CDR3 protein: CASTNSQGSKNSQYF

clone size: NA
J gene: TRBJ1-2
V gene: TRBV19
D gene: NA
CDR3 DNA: TGTGCCAGTAGTATCCCAGCCCACAGCCGCTATGGCTACACCTTC
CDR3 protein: CASSIPAHSRYGYTF

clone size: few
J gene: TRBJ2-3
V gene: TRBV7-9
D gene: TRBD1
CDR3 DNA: TGTGCCAGCAGCTTAAGGCAGGGGGCTACAGATACGCAGTATTTT
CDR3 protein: CASSLRQGATDTQYF

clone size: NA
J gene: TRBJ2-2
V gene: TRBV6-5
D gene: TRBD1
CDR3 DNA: TGTGCCAGCAGTTTCCGGACAGGGAACACCGGGGAGCTGTTTTTT
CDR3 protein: CASSFRTGNTGELFF

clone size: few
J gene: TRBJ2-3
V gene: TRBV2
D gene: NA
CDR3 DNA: TGTGCCAGCAGTGTAAATTTCGTCAGAACAGATACGCAGTATTTT
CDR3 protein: CASSVNFVRTDTQYF

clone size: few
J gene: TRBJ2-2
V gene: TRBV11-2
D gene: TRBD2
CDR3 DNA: TGTGCCAGCAGCCGGACTAGCGCCCAAGGGGGCACCGGGGAGCTGTTTTTT
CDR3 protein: CASSRTSAQGGTGELFF

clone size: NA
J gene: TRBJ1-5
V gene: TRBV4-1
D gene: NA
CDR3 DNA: TGCGCCAGCAGCTCCCGACAGGTCCGGAATCAGCCCCAGCATTTT
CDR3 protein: CASSSRQVRNQPQHF

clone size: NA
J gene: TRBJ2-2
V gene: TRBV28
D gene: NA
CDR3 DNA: TGTGCCAGCAGTTTCGTCAACACCGGGGAGCTGTTTTTT
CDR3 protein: CASSFVNTGELFF

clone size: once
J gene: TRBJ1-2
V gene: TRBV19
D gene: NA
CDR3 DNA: TGTGCCAGTAGTCTCGGAGCAGGGGAGCATTATGGCTACACCTTC
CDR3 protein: CASSLGAGEHYGYTF

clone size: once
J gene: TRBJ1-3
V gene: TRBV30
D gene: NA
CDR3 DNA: TGTGCCTGGGGGGAGTACTCTGGAAACACCATATATTTT
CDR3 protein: CAWGEYSGNTIYF

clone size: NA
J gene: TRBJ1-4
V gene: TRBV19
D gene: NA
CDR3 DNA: TGTGCCAGTAGTCCCCTTAGGGGGAAACTGTTTTTT
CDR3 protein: CASSPLRGKLFF

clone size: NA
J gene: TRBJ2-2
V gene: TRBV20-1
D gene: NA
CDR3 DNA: TGCAGTGCGCAGGGGACCGGGGAGCTGTTTTTT
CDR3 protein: CSAQGTGELFF